Presented here are 24 T cell receptor beta chains from one specimen sequenced in a study of blood T cell repertoires in COVID-19. Method: immunoSEQ multiplex PCR; TCRdb's copy keeps in-frame clones and lacks some. The table lists 230,000 or so clones, 75% to 85% of them singletons, with 2% to 2.5% in the top ten. The material sequenced was peripheral blood. All receptors come from a man between 35 and 55 years old who had recovered from COVID-19.

The V gene is TRBV7-8, the J gene TRBJ2-5; TRBD1 is a possible D gene (6 bases). Germline loops: CDR1 SGHVS, CDR2 FQNEAQ. The CDR3 is 14 amino acids. Trimming shortened V by 4 bases and J by 7 bases, and 16 bases separated the two germline ends. The CDR3, as DNA: TGTGCCAGCAGCTCCAACAGGGCCCGACGGACCCAGTACTTC. Translating gives CASSSNRARRTQYF.

This rearrangement joins TRBV6-5 to TRBJ2-5; D may be TRBD2 (6 bases). V lost 5 bases and J lost 1, with 14 bases in between. Germline CDR1 and CDR2: MNHEY and SVGAGI. The CDR3 has 15 residues. The CDR3 DNA is TGTGCCAGCAGTCTCACTAGTAGCGGCCAAGAGACCCAGTACTTC. It specifies CASSLTSSGQETQYF.

The chain is built from TRBV11-3 and TRBJ2-7; 9 bases are a match to TRBD1. The CDR3 totals 16 residues. After removal of 5 bases from V and 2 bases from J, the junction contained 10 bases not matched to a gene. CDR1 and CDR2 (germline): SGHNT, YENEEA. The CDR3 reads CASSLRQGGGTYEQYF. CDR3 nucleotides: TGTGCCAGCAGCCTAAGACAGGGGGGAGGAACCTACGAGCAGTACTTC.

The chain employs TRBV4-1 and TRBJ2-3; no definite D call. Germline V gene lookup returns CDR1 MGHRA and CDR2 YSYEKL. Trimming shortened V by 1 base and J by 2 bases, and 7 bases separated the two germline ends. CDR3 size: 14 residues. CDR3 nucleotide sequence: TGCGCCAGCAGCCAAGCCCCAGACACAGATACGCAGTATTTT. It yields the protein CASSQAPDTDTQYF.

The rearrangement links TRBV6-1 to TRBJ1-6, with unresolved D. The V end was cut by 4 bases, the J end by 9 bases, with 7 bases between. Germline V lookup: CDR1 MNHNS, CDR2 SASEGT. CDR3 length equals 12 residues. The CDR3 DNA is TGTGCCAGCAGTGTTGGGAGTTCACCCCTCCACTTT. It translates to CASSVGSSPLHF.

The chain is built from TRBV7-8 and TRBJ2-7; 9 bases match TRBD1. This CDR3 has 14 residues. V lost 5 bases to trimming and J lost 3 bases; unmatched junction nucleotides: 5. Germline values: CDR1 SGHVS, CDR2 FQNEAQ. CDR3 DNA: TGTGCCAGCAGCCGAGGGACAGGGAACTACGAGCAGTACTTC. This encodes CASSRGTGNYEQYF.

The CDR3 here is CASNLQGDSTDTQYF. The DNA for the CDR3 is TGTGCCAGCAACTTACAAGGGGATAGCACAGATACGCAGTATTTT. The gene calls are TRBV6-6 and TRBJ2-3, with a possible D match to TRBD1 (5 bases). V gave up 7 bases and J gave up 0 bases, with 14 bases separating them. CDR3 length: 15 residues. Germline values: CDR1 MNHNY, CDR2 SVGAGI (reference sequence).

The CDR3 is CASSRRGGSTYNEQFF. DNA of the CDR3: TGTGCCAGCAGCCGGCGTGGTGGGAGCACCTACAATGAGCAGTTCTTC. J is TRBJ2-1 and V is TRBV13; possible D gene TRBD2, 5 bases. The CDR3 loop spans 16 amino acids. Germline V gives CDR1 PRHDT, CDR2 FYEKMQ (reference sequence). V dropped 5 bases and J dropped 2 bases, with 16 bases sitting between them. The variable domain in full, completed from reference TRBV13 and TRBJ2-1, reads AAGVIQSPRHLIKEKRETATLKCYPIPRHDTVYWYQQGPGQDPQFLISFYEKMQSDKGSIPDRFSAQQFSDYHSELNMSSLELGDSALYFCASSRRGGSTYNEQFFGPGTRLTVL.

This chain connects TRBV14 to TRBJ1-1; weak D call: TRBD1 (6 bases). Germline V CDR1 and CDR2: SGHDN, FVKESK. Trimming stripped 2 bases from V and 1 base from J, with 11 bases between. The length of the CDR3 is 15 residues. The CDR3 loop is CASSQRTGWNTEAFF. CDR3 bases: TGTGCCAGCAGCCAAAGAACAGGGTGGAACACTGAAGCTTTCTTT.

The chain combines TRBV6-5 with TRBJ2-7, with D maybe TRBD1 (5 bases). This CDR3 contains 14 residues. V shed 6 bases and J shed 0 bases, with 12 bases lying between them. Germline CDR1 reads MNHEY; CDR2 reads SVGAGI. The CDR3 DNA reads TGTGCCAGCAGCCCAGGACAAGACTCCTACGAGCAGTACTTC. Translating it yields CASSPGQDSYEQYF.

The chain's CDR3 is CAWSESWGVGSGYTF. The CDR3 DNA is TGTGCCTGGAGCGAAAGCTGGGGTGTGGGGAGTGGCTACACCTTC. J is TRBJ1-2 and V is TRBV30; no firm D call. Looked up from germline, CDR1 is GTSNPN and CDR2 is SVGIG (reference sequence). The V and J ends lost 3 bases and 7 bases respectively, with 21 bases between them. CDR3 size: 15 residues.

This clone was detected only a few times. This rearrangement joins TRBV10-1 to TRBJ1-6; D might be TRBD1 (6 bases). The CDR3 contains 13 residues. Germline V lookup: CDR1 WNHNN, CDR2 SYGVQD (reference sequence). Trimming removed 3 bases from V and 10 bases from J, with 10 bases in between. The CDR3 region is CASSEQGYSPLHF. The CDR3 bases are TGCGCCAGCAGTGAACAGGGATACTCACCCCTCCACTTT.

This clone was seen more than once but under ten times. The V and J genes are TRBV27 and TRBJ1-4; D is unresolved. CDR1 MNHEY and CDR2 SMNVEV come from the germline V gene (reference sequence). This CDR3 has 14 residues. V lost 4 bases to trimming and J lost 5 bases, with 11 bases between them. The chain's CDR3 is CASSSQTRNEKLFF. Here the CDR3 DNA reads TGTGCCAGCAGTTCCCAGACAAGAAATGAAAAACTGTTTTTT.

This chain connects TRBV9 to TRBJ2-7, with 7 positions matching TRBD1. The V and J ends lost 3 bases and 4 bases, in that order; junction bases with no gene match: 7. There are 14 residues in the CDR3. Germline lookup yields CDR1 SGDLS and CDR2 YYNGEE. CDR3 sequence reads: CASSAHPGQYEQYF. The CDR3 coding sequence is TGTGCCAGCAGCGCCCACCCGGGACAGTACGAGCAGTACTTC.

The chain combines TRBV11-2 with TRBJ2-1; TRBD1 agrees at 8 bases. Trimming removed 5 bases from V and 9 bases from J; junction bases left unmatched: 18. This CDR3 region has 17 residues. In germline, CDR1 is SGHAT, CDR2 FQNNGV. CDR3 amino acids: CASSQIQGAQSIFEQFF. The CDR3 DNA reads TGTGCCAGCAGCCAAATTCAGGGGGCGCAGAGTATATTTGAGCAGTTCTTC.

V is TRBV2 and J is TRBJ1-1; D is possibly TRBD1 (5 bases). This CDR3 contains 14 residues. Germline assignment: CDR1 SNHLY and CDR2 FYNNEI. Trimming stripped 6 bases from V and 3 bases from J, with 14 bases between. Here the CDR3 DNA reads TGTGCCAGCAGGCAATACTGGGGGGACACTGAAGCTTTCTTT. Its translation is CASRQYWGDTEAFF.

This clone has more than one count but fewer than ten. The chain couples TRBV9 to TRBJ2-7; perhaps TRBD2 as D (7 bases). The length of the CDR3 is 14 residues. Between the trimmed V and J ends, which lost 3 bases and 6 bases, there was a span of 16 bases. Germline V gene data show CDR1 as SGDLS and CDR2 as YYNGEE. The DNA for the CDR3 is TGTGCCAGCAGCGCGGGGGCGGGGAGGGTCGAGCAGTACTTC. It is translated as CASSAGAGRVEQYF.

The rearrangement uses TRBV6-5 and TRBJ2-3; 8 bases are shared with TRBD2. The V gene end was trimmed by 7 bases and the J gene end by 2 bases; junction bases not matched to a gene: 5. CDR1 and CDR2 from the germline V gene are MNHEY and SVGAGI. This CDR3 has 14 residues. CDR3 protein: CASTSGGITDTQYF. CDR3 in DNA: TGTGCCAGCACCAGCGGGGGAATCACAGATACGCAGTATTTT.

The rearrangement uses TRBV6-2 or TRBV6-3 and TRBJ2-1; D may be TRBD1 (5 bases). V was pared by 0 bases and J by 13 bases, with 10 bases between. Germline V gives CDR1 MNHEY, CDR2 SVGEGT. The CDR3 is 12 residues long. The CDR3 bases are TGTGCCAGCAGTTACTCGGAGACAGTTCAGTTCTTC. It translates to CASSYSETVQFF.

The gene calls are TRBV12-3 or TRBV12-4 and TRBJ2-3; D unclear. V was shortened by 1 base and J by 4 bases, with 6 bases between the two germline ends. This CDR3 is 13 amino acids long. The CDR3 protein is CASSLVAADTQYF. Here the CDR3 DNA reads TGTGCCAGCAGTTTAGTGGCCGCAGATACGCAGTATTTT.

The rearrangement links TRBV5-6 to TRBJ1-1; the D is unclear. The V end lost 0 bases, the J end lost 7 bases, and 10 bases lay between the germline ends. CDR1 is SGHDT, CDR2 YYEEEE, per germline. The CDR3 consists of 13 residues. CDR3 in DNA: TGTGCCAGCAGCTTGGCCGGGAGCTATGAAGCTTTCTTT. It encodes CASSLAGSYEAFF.

The chain uses TRBV9 and TRBJ2-5; 10 bases are shared with TRBD1. Losses at the gene ends were 4 bases for V and 7 bases for J; bases not matched to a gene: 13. The CDR3 consists of 16 residues. Germline CDR1 and CDR2: SGDLS and YYNGEE. CDR3 loop: CASSPQTGTGEGTQYF. The CDR3 DNA is TGTGCCAGCAGCCCCCAAACCGGGACAGGGGAAGGGACCCAGTACTTC.

In the case of this clone: At the DNA level, this CDR3 is encoded by other sequences in the same sample as well. The chain couples TRBV5-5 to TRBJ2-7, with 9 bases matching TRBD1. CDR1 SGHKS and CDR2 YYEKEE come from the germline V gene (reference sequence). V trimming: 5 bases; J trimming: 0 bases; junction bases outside the gene matches: 9. The CDR3 consists of 16 residues. The CDR3 region is CASRRTGTGSSYEQYF. The CDR3 nucleotides read TGTGCCAGCAGGAGGACCGGGACAGGGAGCTCCTACGAGCAGTACTTC.

The J gene is TRBJ1-2, the V gene TRBV11-3; unclear D gene. Germline V gives CDR1 SGHNT, CDR2 YENEEA. CDR3 length: 15 residues. The V end was cut by 5 bases, the J end by 7 bases, with 20 bases between. The CDR3: CASSRISMGGAGYTF. In nucleotides, the CDR3 is TGTGCCAGCAGCCGAATCAGCATGGGAGGCGCTGGCTACACCTTC.